What follows is one T cell receptor beta chain and its context. The antigen remains undetermined. Amplification used 60 Vbeta primers and 13 Jbeta primers. The table came from immunoSEQ multiplex PCR; TCRdb's copy has only in-frame clones and leaves some out. Counted here are approximately 160,000 clones, about three quarters occurring once; the ten biggest clones make up 0.65% to 0.95%. This record belongs to a study of cytomegalovirus exposure and HLA in healthy donors. General study points: Immune exposure data for these donors was limited to CMV serostatus. Presence/absence analysis assumed near-uniform sequencing depth across donors.

Trimming took 5 bases from V and 4 from J; bases not matched to a gene: 4. This CDR3 comprises 13 residues. CDR1 is SGHDN and CDR2 is FVKESK in the germline V gene. Sequencing was carried out using PBMCs. The genes are TRBV14 and TRBJ1-1, with TRBD1 identical over 7 bases. This TCR came from a female donor in good health and CMV-seronegative. The CDR3 bases are TGTGCCAGCAGCTCATACAGGGGCACTGAAGCTTTCTTT. This encodes CASSSYRGTEAFF.